Listed below are T cell receptor beta chains from one sample, sequenced in a study of blood T cell repertoires in COVID-19. The assay was immunoSEQ multiplex PCR, and TCRdb's table has in-frame clones only and misses some. Found here are around 250,000 clones, around 86% of them singletons; the top ten hold 2% to 2.5%. Sequencing was done on a sample of PBMCs or T cells enriched from blood (not recorded which). These receptors were taken from a woman aged 45-65 years who had recovered from COVID-19. Both conserved end residues are part of each CDR3. Fields, in order: V gene, J gene, D gene, clone size, CDR3 DNA, CDR3 protein. D genes are given only for firm matches. Size is stated for part of the rows, as once, few or many counts, or as a class when the clone is expanded.

TRBV2	TRBJ1-1	NA	NA	TGTGCCAGCAGTGATCGGGGGAAAGAAAACACTGAAGCTTTCTTT	CASSDRGKENTEAFF
TRBV14	TRBJ1-6	NA	NA	TGTGCCAGCAGCCAAGTGGGCGGCAGGGGTAATAATTCACCCCTCCACTTT	CASSQVGGRGNNSPLHF
TRBV18	TRBJ2-1	NA	few	TGTGCCAGCTCCCCGCAGGGGAATGAGCAGTTCTTC	CASSPQGNEQFF
TRBV18	TRBJ1-4	TRBD1	NA	TGTGCCGGCTCACCCCGACAGGGGGGGCCTAATGAAAAACTGTTTTTT	CAGSPRQGGPNEKLFF
TRBV23-1	TRBJ2-2	TRBD1	NA	TGCGCCAGCCAGGGGGCAAGGGTTCGGACCGGGGAGCTGTTTTTT	CASQGARVRTGELFF
TRBV5-1	TRBJ2-7	TRBD2	NA	TGCGCCAGCAGCTTGCAGCGGGAGATGGGCTACGAGCAGTACTTC	CASSLQREMGYEQYF
TRBV7-8	TRBJ1-3	TRBD1	NA	TGTGCCAGCAGCCTCGGACAGGGTCGTAAGTCTGGAAACACCATATATTTT	CASSLGQGRKSGNTIYF
TRBV6-5	TRBJ1-1	NA	NA	TGTGCCAGCAGCCTCAAAGGGAGGGACACTGAAGCTTTCTTT	CASSLKGRDTEAFF
TRBV7-2	TRBJ2-3	NA	NA	TGTGCCAGCAGCTTAGGGGCCAGGCAAGATACGCAGTATTTT	CASSLGARQDTQYF
TRBV6-5	TRBJ1-5	NA	NA	TGTGCCAGCAGTAAGACAGGAAATCAGCCCCAGCATTTT	CASSKTGNQPQHF
TRBV5-1	TRBJ1-2	NA	NA	TGCGCCAGCAGCTTGGTCTCCCCTCTCTATGGCTACACCTTC	CASSLVSPLYGYTF
TRBV3-1/TRBV3-2	TRBJ2-1	NA	NA	TGTGCCAGCAGCCAGCGAGAGTCCTACAATGAGCAGTTCTTC	CASSQRESYNEQFF
TRBV18	TRBJ1-6	NA	NA	TGTGCCAGCTCACATTCGCAGGGCCAGAATAATTCACCCCTCCACTTT	CASSHSQGQNNSPLHF
TRBV5-6	TRBJ1-5	TRBD1	NA	TGTGCCAGCAGCCAGACAGGGGATAGCAATCAGCCCCAGCATTTT	CASSQTGDSNQPQHF
TRBV5-1	TRBJ2-1	NA	NA	TGCGCCAGCAGCTTGGGGGACTCTATACCCGGGGCTGAGCAGTTCTTC	CASSLGDSIPGAEQFF
TRBV9	TRBJ2-5	TRBD2	NA	TGTGCCAGCAGCGGCGCTAGCGGGGGACCAATCTTCCAAGAGACCCAGTACTTC	CASSGASGGPIFQETQYF
TRBV18	TRBJ2-1	TRBD2	NA	TGTGCCAGCTCACCCTTAACAGCGGGGGCCCGGTACAATGAGCAGTTCTTC	CASSPLTAGARYNEQFF
TRBV5-1	TRBJ2-2	NA	NA	TGCGCCAGCATGGCTAGAAGAACCGGGGAGCTGTTTTTT	CASMARRTGELFF
TRBV9	TRBJ2-5	TRBD2	NA	TGTGCCAGCAGCTCGCGGGGGGATGAAGAGACCCAGTACTTC	CASSSRGDEETQYF
TRBV28	TRBJ1-2	NA	NA	TGTGCCAGCAGTTTATCCTTGGGAAGCGGATCATATGGCTACACCTTC	CASSLSLGSGSYGYTF
TRBV4-2	TRBJ1-1	NA	NA	TGTGCCAGCAGCCCAGAACAGTCAGTCAGTACTGAAGCTTTCTTT	CASSPEQSVSTEAFF
TRBV9	TRBJ2-1	TRBD2	NA	TGTGCCAGCAGCGGACTAGCGGGGGTTACTGAGCATCGGTTCTTC	CASSGLAGVTEHRFF
TRBV5-4	TRBJ2-1	NA	NA	TGTGCCAGCAGCTTGGGGGACGGGGGGCCGAAGCAGTTCTTC	CASSLGDGGPKQFF
TRBV7-2	TRBJ1-2	NA	NA	TGTGCCAGCAGGGAGGGAGGTGGGGGGAACTATGGCTACACCTTC	CASREGGGGNYGYTF
TRBV15	TRBJ1-4	TRBD1	NA	TGTGCCACCAGCAGGGACAGGGGCGAAAAACTGTTTTTT	CATSRDRGEKLFF
TRBV11-2	TRBJ1-2	NA	NA	TGTGCCAGCAGCTCACAATCCGGACACTCGAGCTATGGCTACACCTTC	CASSSQSGHSSYGYTF
TRBV6-4	TRBJ1-5	TRBD1	NA	TGTGCCAGCAGTAGGGACAGCGGAAATCAGCCCCAGCATTTT	CASSRDSGNQPQHF
TRBV5-8	TRBJ1-1	NA	NA	TGTGCCAGCAGCTTGGGGCACCTGAACACTGAAGCTTTCTTT	CASSLGHLNTEAFF
TRBV7-9	TRBJ2-7	NA	NA	TGTGCCAGCAGCTTTAGCGCAGGACCTCTGCCTTACGAGCAGTACTTC	CASSFSAGPLPYEQYF
TRBV4-2	TRBJ2-1	NA	NA	TGTGCCAGCAGCCAAGAGCGGCTTTACAATGAGCAGTTCTTC	CASSQERLYNEQFF
TRBV9	TRBJ2-6	TRBD1	NA	TGTGCCAGCAGCGCTAGGACAGGGGTGAATTCCGGGGCCAACGTCCTGACTTTC	CASSARTGVNSGANVLTF
TRBV10-3	TRBJ2-3	TRBD2	NA	TGTGCCATCAGTGCAAGGGGGACTAGCGGAGGTTCGGCAGATACGCAGTATTTT	CAISARGTSGGSADTQYF
TRBV7-9	TRBJ1-1	NA	NA	TGTGCCAGCAGCTCCTTGGGGGGGCGCACTGAAGCTTTCTTT	CASSSLGGRTEAFF
TRBV6-2/TRBV6-3	TRBJ1-2	NA	NA	TGTGCCAGCAGTTACTCCGGACAGTCGTATGGCTACACCTTC	CASSYSGQSYGYTF
TRBV7-2	TRBJ1-5	NA	NA	TGTGCCAGCAGCTCCGTCCGGGGGGGGCGCCAGCCCCAGCATTTT	CASSSVRGGRQPQHF
TRBV3-1/TRBV3-2	TRBJ2-3	TRBD2	NA	TGTGCCAGCAGCCAAGAACTAGCGCCGCAGTATTTT	CASSQELAPQYF
TRBV5-5	TRBJ1-5	TRBD1	NA	TGTGCCAGCGAGTCCGGATACAGGGGCTCAAAGGGCAATCAGCCCCAGCATTTT	CASESGYRGSKGNQPQHF
TRBV30	TRBJ1-6	NA	many	TGTGCCTGGAGTCTTACCTATAATTCACCCCTCCACTTT	CAWSLTYNSPLHF
TRBV7-9	TRBJ2-5	TRBD2	NA	TGTGCCAGCAGCTCCGTGACTAGCGGGGAGGGGGAGACCCAGTACTTC	CASSSVTSGEGETQYF